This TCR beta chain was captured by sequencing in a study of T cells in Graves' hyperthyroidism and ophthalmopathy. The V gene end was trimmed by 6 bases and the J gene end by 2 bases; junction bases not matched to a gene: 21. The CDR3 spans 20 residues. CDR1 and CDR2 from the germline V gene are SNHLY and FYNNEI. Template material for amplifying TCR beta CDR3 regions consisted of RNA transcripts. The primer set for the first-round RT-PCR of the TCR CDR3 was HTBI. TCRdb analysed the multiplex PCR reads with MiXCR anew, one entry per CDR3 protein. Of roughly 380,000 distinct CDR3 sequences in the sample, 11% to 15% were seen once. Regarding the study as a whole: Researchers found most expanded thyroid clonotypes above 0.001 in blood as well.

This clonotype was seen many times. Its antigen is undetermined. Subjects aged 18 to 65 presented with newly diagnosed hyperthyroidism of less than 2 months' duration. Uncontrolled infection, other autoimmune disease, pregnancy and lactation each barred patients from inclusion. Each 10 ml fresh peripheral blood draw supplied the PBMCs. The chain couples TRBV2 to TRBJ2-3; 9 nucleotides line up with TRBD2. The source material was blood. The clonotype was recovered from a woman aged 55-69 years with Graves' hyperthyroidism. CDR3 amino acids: CASRAPLAGPNRGHTDTQYF. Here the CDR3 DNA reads TGTGCCAGCAGGGCCCCACTAGCGGGCCCGAACAGGGGACACACAGATACGCAGTATTTT.